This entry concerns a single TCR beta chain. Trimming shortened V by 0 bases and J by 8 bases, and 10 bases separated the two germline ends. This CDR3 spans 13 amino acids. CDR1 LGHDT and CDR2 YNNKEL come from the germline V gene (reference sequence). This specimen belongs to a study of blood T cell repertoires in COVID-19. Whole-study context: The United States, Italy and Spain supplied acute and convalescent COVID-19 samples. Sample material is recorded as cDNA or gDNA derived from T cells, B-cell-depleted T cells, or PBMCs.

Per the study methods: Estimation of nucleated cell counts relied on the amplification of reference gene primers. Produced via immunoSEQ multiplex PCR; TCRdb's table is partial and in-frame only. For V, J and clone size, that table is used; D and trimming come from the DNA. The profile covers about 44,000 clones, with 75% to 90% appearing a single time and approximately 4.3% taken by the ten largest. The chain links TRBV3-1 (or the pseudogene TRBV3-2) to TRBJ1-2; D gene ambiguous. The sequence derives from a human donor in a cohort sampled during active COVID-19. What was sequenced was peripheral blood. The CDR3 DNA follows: TGTGCCAGCAGCCAAGATACCAAGAGGGGCTACACCTTC. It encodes CASSQDTKRGYTF.